Listed below are T cell receptor beta chains from one sample, sequenced in a study of CD8 T cells in ankylosing spondylitis. TCRdb itself ran the 5' RACE reads through MiXCR, one entry per CDR3 protein. The sample has 200,000 to 250,000 distinct CDR3 sequences, 20% to 30% seen once. Sequenced input: blood, either unsorted or a sorted T cell fraction (not recorded which). These receptors all come from a male donor with ankylosing spondylitis or in good health (not recorded which). The CDR3 runs from the conserved cysteine through the conserved F or W. Each record gives: V gene, clone size, J gene, D gene, CDR3 DNA, CDR3 protein. A D gene is named only where the DNA matches it firmly. Clone size, where shown, is once, few, many, or a class for clones that have expanded.

TRBV12-3/TRBV12-4	NA	TRBJ2-4	TRBD1	TGTGCCAGCAGTTTAGGGCAGGGGGCAAACATTCAGTACTTC	CASSLGQGANIQYF
TRBV4-1	NA	TRBJ2-5	TRBD2	TGCGCCAGCAGCCAAGATCGGGGGGTTAGCGGGAGGAACCAAGAGACCCAGTACTTC	CASSQDRGVSGRNQETQYF
TRBV20-1	NA	TRBJ1-5	NA	TGCAGTGCTCTAAGCGGTCAGCCCCAGCATTTT	CSALSGQPQHF
TRBV20-1	many	TRBJ1-5	NA	TGCAGTGCTGAGGGAGCCAATCAGCCCCAGCATTTT	CSAEGANQPQHF
TRBV6-2/TRBV6-3	many	TRBJ1-5	NA	TGTGCCACCGGGGATCCTCAGCCCCAGCATTTT	CATGDPQPQHF
TRBV7-2	many	TRBJ1-5	TRBD1	TGTGCCAGCAGCTCACAGGGGTTAGGTCAGCCCCAGCATTTT	CASSSQGLGQPQHF
TRBV29-1	NA	TRBJ2-7	NA	TGCAGCGGGACCGAGGGCAGTAGGGGCGAGCAGTACTTC	CSGTEGSRGEQYF
TRBV20-1	NA	TRBJ2-7	NA	TGCAGTGCTAGAGATGTGGGGATCGAGCAGTACTTC	CSARDVGIEQYF
TRBV20-1	many	TRBJ2-7	TRBD2	TGCAGTGCCCCCTTAGCGGGAGGTGCGGCCTACGAGCAGTACTTC	CSAPLAGGAAYEQYF
TRBV20-1	many	TRBJ1-2	TRBD1	TGCAGTGCTACCCCGACAGGGGGATCGTATGGCTACACCTTC	CSATPTGGSYGYTF
TRBV7-2	few	TRBJ2-4	NA	TGTGCCAGCAGCTTAGGGGGCAGGGAGTCAGACATTCAGTACTTC	CASSLGGRESDIQYF
TRBV24-1	many	TRBJ2-1	NA	TGTGCCACCAGTGGCCAGCCTTACAATGAGCAGTTCTTC	CATSGQPYNEQFF
TRBV20-1	NA	TRBJ1-5	NA	TGCAGTGCTAGAGATTTCGTCAAGGGCCCCAACCAGCCCCAGCATTTT	CSARDFVKGPNQPQHF
TRBV20-1	many	TRBJ2-5	NA	TGCAGTGCTAGCCCCTCCTCGGGTCCGGGCTCCCAGTACTTC	CSASPSSGPGSQYF
TRBV15	few	TRBJ2-1	NA	TGTGCCACCAGCAGAGATAGGGAGGCGCAGTTCTTC	CATSRDREAQFF
TRBV6-2/TRBV6-3	NA	TRBJ2-2	TRBD2	TGTGCCAGCAGCCGTAGACTAGCGGGAGGCACCGGGGAGCTGTTTTTT	CASSRRLAGGTGELFF
TRBV25-1	few	TRBJ2-7	NA	TGTGCCAGCAGTGACAGCGGGACAGCCAACGCCTACGAGCAGTACTTC	CASSDSGTANAYEQYF
TRBV5-6	NA	TRBJ2-7	NA	TGTGCCAGCAGCTTGGACAGAACCCAGCAGTACTTC	CASSLDRTQQYF
TRBV7-2	many	TRBJ2-7	NA	TGTGCCAGCAGCTCCAGATTCACCAAGGACTACGAGCAGTACTTC	CASSSRFTKDYEQYF